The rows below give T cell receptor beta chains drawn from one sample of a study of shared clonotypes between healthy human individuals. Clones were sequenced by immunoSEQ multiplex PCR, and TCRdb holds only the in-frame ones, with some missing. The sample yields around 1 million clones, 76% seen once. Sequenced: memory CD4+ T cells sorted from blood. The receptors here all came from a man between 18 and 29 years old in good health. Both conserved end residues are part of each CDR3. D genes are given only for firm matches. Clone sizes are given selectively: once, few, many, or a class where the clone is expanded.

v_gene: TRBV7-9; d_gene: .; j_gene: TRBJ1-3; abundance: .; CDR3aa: CASSRMAAGGIGNTIYF; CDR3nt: TGTGCCAGCAGCCGCATGGCGGCGGGTGGAATTGGAAACACCATATATTTT
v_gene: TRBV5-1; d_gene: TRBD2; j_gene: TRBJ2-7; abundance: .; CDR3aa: CASSPDGRSGRLREQYF; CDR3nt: TGCGCCAGCAGCCCCGACGGCCGTAGCGGGAGACTTCGCGAGCAGTACTTC
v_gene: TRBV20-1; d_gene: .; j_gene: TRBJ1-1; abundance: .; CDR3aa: CSARAGGEAFF; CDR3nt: TGCAGTGCTAGAGCGGGGGGAGAAGCTTTCTTT
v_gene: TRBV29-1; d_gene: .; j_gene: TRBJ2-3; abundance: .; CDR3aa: CSVEPTDTQYF; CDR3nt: TGCAGCGTTGAACCTACAGATACGCAGTATTTT
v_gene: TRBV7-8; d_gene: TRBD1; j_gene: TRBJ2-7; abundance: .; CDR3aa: CASSLGSARTGDYEQYF; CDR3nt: TGTGCCAGCAGCTTGGGATCCGCAAGGACAGGGGACTACGAGCAGTACTTC
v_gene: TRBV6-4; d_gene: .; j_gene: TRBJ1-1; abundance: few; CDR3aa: CASRGDITEAFF; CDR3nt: TGTGCCAGCAGGGGGGATATTACTGAAGCTTTCTTT
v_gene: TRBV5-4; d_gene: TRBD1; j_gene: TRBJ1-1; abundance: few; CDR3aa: CASSPDRVDTEAFF; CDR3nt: TGTGCCAGCAGCCCGGACAGGGTGGACACTGAAGCTTTCTTT
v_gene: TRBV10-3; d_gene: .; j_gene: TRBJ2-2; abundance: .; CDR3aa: CATRGTGELFF; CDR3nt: TGTGCCACCCGGGGCACCGGGGAGCTGTTTTTT
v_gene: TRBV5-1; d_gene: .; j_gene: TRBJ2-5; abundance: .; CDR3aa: CASSRDSVETQYF; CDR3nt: TGCGCCAGCAGTAGGGATAGCGTGGAGACCCAGTACTTC
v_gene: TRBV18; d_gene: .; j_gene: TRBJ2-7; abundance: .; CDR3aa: CASSPSLHGTGPEKAYEQYF; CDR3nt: TGTGCCAGCTCACCATCACTCCACGGGACTGGGCCCGAGAAAGCCTACGAGCAGTACTTC
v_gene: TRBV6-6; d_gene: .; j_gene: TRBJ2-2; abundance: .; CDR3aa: CASSRAHTGELFF; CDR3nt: TGTGCCAGCAGCCGAGCCCACACCGGGGAGCTGTTTTTT
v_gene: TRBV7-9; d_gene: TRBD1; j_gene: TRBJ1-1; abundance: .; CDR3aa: CASSGDSLNTEAFF; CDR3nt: TGTGCCAGCAGCGGGGACAGTTTGAACACTGAAGCTTTCTTT
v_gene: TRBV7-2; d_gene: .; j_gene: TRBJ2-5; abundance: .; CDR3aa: CASSLERGGTQYF; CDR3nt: TGTGCCAGCAGCCTGGAAAGGGGCGGGACCCAGTACTTC
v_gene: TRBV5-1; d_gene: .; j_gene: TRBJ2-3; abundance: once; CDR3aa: CASSLDGQGSDTQYF; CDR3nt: TGCGCCAGCAGCTTGGATGGGCAGGGCTCCGATACGCAGTATTTT
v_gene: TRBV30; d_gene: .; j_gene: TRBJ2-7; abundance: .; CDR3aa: CAWNRENLYEQYF; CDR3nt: TGTGCCTGGAACAGAGAGAACCTCTACGAGCAGTACTTC
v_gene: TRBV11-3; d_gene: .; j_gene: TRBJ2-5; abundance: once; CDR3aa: CASSSSWGAETQYF; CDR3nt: TGTGCCAGCAGCTCCTCCTGGGGAGCGGAGACCCAGTACTTC
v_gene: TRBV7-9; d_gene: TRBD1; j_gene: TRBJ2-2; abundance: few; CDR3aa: CASSSPGQGGTGELFF; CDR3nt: TGTGCCAGCAGCTCTCCGGGACAGGGAGGCACCGGGGAGCTGTTTTTT
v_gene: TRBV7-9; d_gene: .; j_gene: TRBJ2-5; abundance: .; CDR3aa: CASSSQKGEGTQETQYF; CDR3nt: TGTGCCAGCAGCTCCCAAAAGGGGGAGGGTACCCAAGAGACCCAGTACTTC
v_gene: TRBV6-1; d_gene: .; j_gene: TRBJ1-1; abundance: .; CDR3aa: CASLVFGTKNTEAFF; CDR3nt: TGTGCCAGCTTGGTTTTCGGGACAAAGAACACTGAAGCTTTCTTT
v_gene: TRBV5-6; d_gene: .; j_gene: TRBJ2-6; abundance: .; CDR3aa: CASSLELGKSGANVLTF; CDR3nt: TGTGCCAGCAGCTTGGAATTGGGGAAATCTGGGGCCAACGTCCTGACTTTC
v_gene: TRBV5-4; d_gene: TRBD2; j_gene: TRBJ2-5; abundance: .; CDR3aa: CASSTGLAGVQETQYF; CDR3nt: TGTGCCAGCAGTACCGGACTAGCGGGAGTCCAAGAGACCCAGTACTTC
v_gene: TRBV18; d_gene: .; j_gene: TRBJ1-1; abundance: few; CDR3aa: CASSRTQNTEAFF; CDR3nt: TGTGCCAGCTCGAGGACCCAGAACACTGAAGCTTTCTTT
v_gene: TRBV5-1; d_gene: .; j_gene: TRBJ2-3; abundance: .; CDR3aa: CASSLASGVGTDTQYF; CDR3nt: TGCGCCAGCAGCTTGGCCTCGGGAGTCGGCACAGATACGCAGTATTTT
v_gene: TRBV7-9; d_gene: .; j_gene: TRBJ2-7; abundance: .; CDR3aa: CASSLGTGSGSYEQYF; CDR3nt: TGTGCCAGCAGCTTAGGGACCGGGAGTGGGTCCTACGAGCAGTACTTC
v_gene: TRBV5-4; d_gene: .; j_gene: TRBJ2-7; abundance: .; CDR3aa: CASSGTDSYEQYF; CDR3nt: TGTGCCAGCAGTGGGACGGATTCCTACGAGCAGTACTTC
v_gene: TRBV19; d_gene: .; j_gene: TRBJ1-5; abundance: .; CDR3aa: CALRAGRKSNQPQHF; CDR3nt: TGTGCACTCAGGGCGGGACGGAAAAGCAATCAGCCCCAGCATTTT
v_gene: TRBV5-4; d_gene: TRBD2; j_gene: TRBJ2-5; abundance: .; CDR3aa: CASSTGLAKAETQYF; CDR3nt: TGTGCCAGCAGTACCGGACTAGCGAAGGCAGAGACCCAGTACTTC
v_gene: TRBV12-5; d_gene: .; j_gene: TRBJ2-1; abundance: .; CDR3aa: CASGLVSGRGDNEQFF; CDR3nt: TGTGCTAGTGGTTTGGTGTCGGGAAGGGGGGACAATGAGCAGTTCTTC
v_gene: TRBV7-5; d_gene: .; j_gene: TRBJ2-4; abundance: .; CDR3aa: CARSTGRVRRFLAKNIQYF; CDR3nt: TGTGCCAGAAGCACGGGGCGGGTAAGGAGGTTCCTAGCCAAAAACATTCAGTACTTC
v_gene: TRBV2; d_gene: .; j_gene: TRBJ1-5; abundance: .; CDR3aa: CASTIGGSPNQPQHF; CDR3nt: TGTGCCAGCACCATCGGGGGGTCTCCCAATCAGCCCCAGCATTTT
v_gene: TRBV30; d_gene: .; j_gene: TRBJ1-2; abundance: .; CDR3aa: CAWSVRMGSYGYTF; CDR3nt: TGTGCCTGGAGTGTTCGTATGGGGAGCTATGGCTACACCTTC
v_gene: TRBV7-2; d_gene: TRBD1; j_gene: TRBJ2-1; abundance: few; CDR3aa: CASSYGQGSYNEQFF; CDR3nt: TGTGCCAGCAGCTATGGACAGGGCTCCTACAATGAGCAGTTCTTC
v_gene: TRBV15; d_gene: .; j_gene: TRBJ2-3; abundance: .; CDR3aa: CATTPTDSRTDTQYF; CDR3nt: TGTGCCACTACGCCGACAGATAGTAGGACAGATACGCAGTATTTT
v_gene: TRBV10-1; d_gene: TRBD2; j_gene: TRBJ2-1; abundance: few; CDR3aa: CASSETLAGGHPQFF; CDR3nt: TGCGCCAGCAGTGAAACTCTAGCGGGGGGCCATCCACAGTTCTTC
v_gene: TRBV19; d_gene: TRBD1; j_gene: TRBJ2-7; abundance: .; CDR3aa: CASSAGGEQYF; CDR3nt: TGTGCCAGTAGTGCAGGGGGCGAGCAGTACTTC
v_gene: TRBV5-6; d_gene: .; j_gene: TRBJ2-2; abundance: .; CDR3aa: CASSRASPTGELFF; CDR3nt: TGTGCCAGCAGTCGGGCGTCCCCCACCGGGGAGCTGTTTTTT
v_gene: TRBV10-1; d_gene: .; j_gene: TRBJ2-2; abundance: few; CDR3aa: CASSPGSGTGELFF; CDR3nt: TGCGCCAGCAGCCCGGGGTCGGGCACCGGGGAGCTGTTTTTT
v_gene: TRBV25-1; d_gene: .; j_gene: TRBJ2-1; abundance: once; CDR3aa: CASSVVQEQFF; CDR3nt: TGTGCCAGCAGTGTAGTTCAGGAGCAGTTCTTC
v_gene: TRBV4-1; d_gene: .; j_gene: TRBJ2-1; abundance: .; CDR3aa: CASSQDMTNEQFF; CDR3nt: TGCGCCAGCAGCCAAGATATGACCAATGAGCAGTTCTTC
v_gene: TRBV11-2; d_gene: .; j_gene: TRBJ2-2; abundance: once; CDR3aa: CASSLEGGRGHGELFF; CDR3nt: TGTGCCAGCAGCTTAGAAGGGGGTCGAGGCCACGGGGAGCTGTTTTTT
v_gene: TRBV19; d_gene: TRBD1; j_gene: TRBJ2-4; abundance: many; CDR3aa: CASSIEGTGGEAKNIQYF; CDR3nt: TGTGCCAGTAGTATAGAAGGGACAGGGGGAGAAGCCAAAAACATTCAGTACTTC
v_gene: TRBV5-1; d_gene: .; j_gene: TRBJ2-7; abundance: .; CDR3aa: CASSSAGTRGYEQYF; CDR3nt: TGCGCCAGCAGTTCCGCCGGGACCCGGGGGTACGAGCAGTACTTC
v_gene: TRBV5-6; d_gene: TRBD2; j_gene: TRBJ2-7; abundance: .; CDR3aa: CASSWGRGLEAYEQYF; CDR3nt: TGTGCCAGCAGCTGGGGGAGGGGACTCGAGGCCTACGAGCAGTACTTC
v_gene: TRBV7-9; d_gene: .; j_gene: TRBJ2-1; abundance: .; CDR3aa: CASSLDGVGDEQFF; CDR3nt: TGTGCCAGCAGCTTAGATGGGGTTGGGGATGAGCAGTTCTTC
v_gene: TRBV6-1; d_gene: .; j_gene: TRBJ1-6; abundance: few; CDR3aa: CASSGSGISPLHF; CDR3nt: TGTGCCAGCAGTGGATCGGGGATCTCACCCCTCCACTTT
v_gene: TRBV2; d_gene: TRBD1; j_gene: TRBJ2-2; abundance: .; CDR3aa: CASSPDRGTGELFF; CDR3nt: TGTGCCAGCAGTCCTGACAGGGGAACCGGGGAGCTGTTTTTT
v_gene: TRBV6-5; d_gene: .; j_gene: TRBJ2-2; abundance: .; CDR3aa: CASSPLRGELFF; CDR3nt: TGTGCCAGCAGCCCCCTACGCGGGGAGCTGTTTTTT
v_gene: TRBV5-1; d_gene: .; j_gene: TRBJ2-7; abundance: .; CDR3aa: CASSSDGSSYEQYF; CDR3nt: TGCGCCAGCAGCTCCGACGGGAGCTCCTACGAGCAGTACTTC